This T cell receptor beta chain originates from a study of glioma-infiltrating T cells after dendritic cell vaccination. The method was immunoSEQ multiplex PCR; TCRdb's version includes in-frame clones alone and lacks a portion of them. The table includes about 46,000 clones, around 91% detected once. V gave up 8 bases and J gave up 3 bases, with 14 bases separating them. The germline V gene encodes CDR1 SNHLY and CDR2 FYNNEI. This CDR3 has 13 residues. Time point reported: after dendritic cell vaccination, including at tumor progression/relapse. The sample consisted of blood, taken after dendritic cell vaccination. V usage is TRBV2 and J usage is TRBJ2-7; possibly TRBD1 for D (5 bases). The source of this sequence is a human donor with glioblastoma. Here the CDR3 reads CASSSQGLYEQYF. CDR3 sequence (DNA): TGTGCCAGCTCTTCCCAGGGCCTCTACGAGCAGTACTTC.